A selection of T cell receptor beta chains follows, all from one sample in a study of regulatory T cells in long-lasting Graves disease. TCRdb independently ran MiXCR on the multiplex PCR reads; one entry per CDR3 protein. Here the sample spans hundreds of thousands of distinct CDR3 sequences, about 16% being singletons. The sample also formed part of further work on T cells in Graves' hyperthyroidism and ophthalmopathy.

The source was peripheral blood mononuclear cells (PBMCs), collected at new diagnosis, from a patient treated with antithyroid drugs. The receptors here all came from a woman in her forties or fifties with Graves disease. The CDR3 runs from the conserved cysteine through the conserved F or W. D genes are given only for firm matches. Rows give clone size only sometimes, using once, few, many, or a class for an expanded clone.

D gene	CDR3 length	V gene	clone size	J gene	CDR3 protein
NA	14	TRBV11-2	few	TRBJ1-5	CASSLLGRNQPQHF
NA	14	TRBV3-1	many	TRBJ2-2	CASNRPGDTGELFF
NA	17	TRBV19	NA	TRBJ1-5	CASSIDRTRGVNQPQHF
NA	14	TRBV9	many	TRBJ1-1	CASSVGAGPTEAFF
NA	14	TRBV10-3	few	TRBJ2-7	CAISPMVGLVEQYF
TRBD1	15	TRBV5-1	many	TRBJ1-5	CASSSQGEIGQPQHF
NA	14	TRBV2	NA	TRBJ1-1	CASSGGYMNTEAFF
NA	15	TRBV10-3	NA	TRBJ2-5	CAIRRTDIPQETQYF
NA	15	TRBV6-2/TRBV6-3	NA	TRBJ2-7	CASRRKIRGIDEQYF
NA	17	TRBV6-2/TRBV6-3	many	TRBJ1-1	CASTTTRDPRSNTEAFF
TRBD2	16	TRBV10-3	NA	TRBJ2-2	CAISEWGLANTGELFF
TRBD1	13	TRBV12-3/TRBV12-4	many	TRBJ1-2	CASSHRGYYGYTF
NA	15	TRBV28	many	TRBJ2-3	CASSLTVGGTDTQYF
TRBD1	13	TRBV7-8	many	TRBJ1-2	CASTRQGHYGYTF
NA	16	TRBV12-3/TRBV12-4	NA	TRBJ1-5	CASTRGGGAQSQPQHF
NA	17	TRBV5-5	few	TRBJ1-6	CASSPGPGSSYNSPLHF
NA	17	TRBV6-1	many	TRBJ2-1	CASSQLGGGVGNNEQFF
NA	12	TRBV27	many	TRBJ1-5	CASGFSNQPQHF